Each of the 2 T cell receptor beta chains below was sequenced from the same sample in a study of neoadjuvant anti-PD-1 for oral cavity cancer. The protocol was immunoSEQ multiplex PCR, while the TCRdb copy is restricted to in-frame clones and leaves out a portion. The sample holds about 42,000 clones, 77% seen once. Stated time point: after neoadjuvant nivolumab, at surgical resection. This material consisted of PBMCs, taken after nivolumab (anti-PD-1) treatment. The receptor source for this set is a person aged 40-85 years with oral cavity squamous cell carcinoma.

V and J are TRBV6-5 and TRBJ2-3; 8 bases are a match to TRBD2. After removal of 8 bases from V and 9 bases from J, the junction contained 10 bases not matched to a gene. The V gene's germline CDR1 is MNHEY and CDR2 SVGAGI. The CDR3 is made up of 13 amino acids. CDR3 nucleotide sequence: TGTGCCAGCGCGCTAGCGGGTTCGGTAACGCAGTATTTT. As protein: CASALAGSVTQYF.

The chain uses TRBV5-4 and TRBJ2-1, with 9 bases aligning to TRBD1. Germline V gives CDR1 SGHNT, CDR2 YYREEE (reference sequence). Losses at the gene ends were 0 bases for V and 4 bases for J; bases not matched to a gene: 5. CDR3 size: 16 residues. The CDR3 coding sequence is TGTGCCAGCAGCTTGGAAGGTGGACAGGGGTACAATGAGCAGTTCTTC. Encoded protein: CASSLEGGQGYNEQFF.